The source of this T cell receptor (beta chain) is a study of OX40 agonist ivuxolimab in advanced cancers. Across the study: Mean age approximately 55 years, range 23 to 79; 82.7% male.

The timepoints at which blood was sampled were baseline, cycle 4 day 1, and cycle 7 day 1. The ends were cut back, 4 bases at V and 4 bases at J, with 14 bases in the middle. Germline CDR1 SQVTM, CDR2 ANQGSEA. The CDR3 covers 14 residues. TCRdb keeps only in-frame clones here, not all; method: immunoSEQ multiplex PCR. The sample has 53,000 or so clones, 88% seen once; the top ten hold 1.5%. This clonotype was sampled from an adult with an advanced solid tumor such as melanoma, head and neck, liver or kidney cancer. This sample comprised CD4+ or CD8+ T cells sorted from blood, obtained in a trial of the OX40 agonist ivuxolimab. This chain joins TRBV29-1 and TRBJ2-1; perhaps TRBD2 as D (7 bases). CDR3 sequence reads: CSVARGPLYNEQFF. The CDR3 coding sequence is TGCAGCGTTGCGCGGGGGCCACTATACAATGAGCAGTTCTTC.